A selection of T cell receptor beta chains follows, all from one sample in a study of T-cell reconstitution after alpha-beta-depleted transplantation in children. TCRdb reanalysed the PCR reads using MiXCR and keeps one entry per CDR3 protein. The profile shows over 400,000 distinct CDR3 sequences, about an eighth of them singletons. The sample here was PBMCs from the stem cell graft donor, taken from the stem cell graft. These receptors originate from a human donor who donated a stem cell graft to a child with combined immunodeficiency. Both conserved end residues are part of each CDR3. A D gene is named only where the DNA matches it firmly. Expanded clones get a size class; other rows say once, few or many, or leave the size out.

d_gene,abundance,len,v_gene,j_gene,CDR3aa,CDR3nt
NA,many,14,TRBV12-3/TRBV12-4,TRBJ1-3,CASSLQGPNQAIYF,TGTGCCAGCAGTTTACAGGGGCCGAATCAGGCCATATATTTT
TRBD1,many,14,TRBV29-1,TRBJ2-1,CSVEGGQGAVEQFF,TGCAGCGTTGAAGGGGGACAGGGGGCGGTTGAGCAGTTCTTC
TRBD1,many,14,TRBV15,TRBJ1-6,CATSSRTGNSPLHF,TGTGCCACCAGCAGCAGGACAGGCAATTCACCCCTCCACTTT
TRBD2,few,15,TRBV7-9,TRBJ2-1,CASMTSGGFYNEQFF,TGTGCCAGCATGACTAGCGGGGGGTTCTACAATGAGCAGTTCTTC
NA,few,16,TRBV5-1,TRBJ2-1,CASSLEGGTSYNEQFF,TGCGCCAGCAGCTTGGAGGGTGGGACCTCCTACAATGAGCAGTTCTTC
NA,few,12,TRBV6-5,TRBJ1-2,CASGGNYYGYTF,TGTGCCAGCGGTGGAAACTACTATGGCTACACCTTC
NA,many,16,TRBV9,TRBJ1-6,CASSVGEQKINSPLHF,TGTGCCAGCAGCGTAGGGGAACAGAAGATAAATTCACCCCTCCACTTT
NA,many,13,TRBV29-1,TRBJ2-2,CSVDEGWTGELLF,TGCAGCGTTGATGAGGGGTGGACCGGGGAGCTGCTTTTT
NA,many,15,TRBV6-2/TRBV6-3,TRBJ1-5,CASSAGRGSNQPQHF,TGTGCCAGCAGTGCGGGGAGGGGCAGCAATCAGCCCCAGCATTTT
NA,few,17,TRBV15,TRBJ1-1,CATSRDRGTPGGTEAFF,TGTGCCACCAGCAGAGATCGTGGGACACCGGGCGGGACTGAAGCTTTCTTT
TRBD1,few,15,TRBV2,TRBJ2-5,CASSSGQGAQETQYF,TGTGCCAGCAGTTCGGGACAGGGAGCTCAAGAGACCCAGTACTTC
NA,NA,15,TRBV15,TRBJ2-1,CATSRGPLLLGEQFF,TGTGCCACCAGCAGAGGACCCCTTCTGTTGGGTGAGCAGTTCTTC
TRBD1,few,14,TRBV5-6,TRBJ1-1,CASSTPTGWPEAFF,TGTGCCAGCAGCACACCGACAGGGTGGCCTGAAGCTTTCTTT
NA,many,13,TRBV12-3/TRBV12-4,TRBJ2-7,CASSFGVTYEQYF,TGTGCCAGCAGCTTTGGGGTTACCTACGAGCAGTACTTC
TRBD1,many,13,TRBV29-1,TRBJ2-7,CSGPRTGLYEQYF,TGCAGCGGGCCTAGGACAGGACTGTACGAGCAGTACTTC
NA,few,15,TRBV27,TRBJ2-3,CASSLGRGPGDTQYF,TGTGCCAGCAGTTTAGGGAGAGGGCCGGGAGATACGCAGTATTTT
NA,few,17,TRBV11-1,TRBJ2-3,CASSAQPADSSTDTQYF,TGTGCCAGCAGCGCACAACCGGCGGACAGTAGCACAGATACGCAGTATTTT
NA,NA,15,TRBV27,TRBJ1-5,CASSSFSYSNQPQHF,TGTGCCAGCAGTAGTTTTAGCTATAGCAATCAGCCCCAGCATTTT
NA,many,16,TRBV7-9,TRBJ2-1,CASSLRMASSYNEQFF,TGTGCCAGCAGCTTAAGGATGGCCAGCAGCTACAATGAGCAGTTCTTC
NA,few,17,TRBV7-2,TRBJ2-3,CASSLRAGYRGTDTQYF,TGTGCCAGCAGCTTAAGGGCGGGGTACAGGGGAACAGATACGCAGTATTTT
NA,NA,14,TRBV6-1,TRBJ2-3,CASRDGGRGDTQYF,TGTGCCAGCAGAGACGGGGGTAGAGGGGATACGCAGTATTTT
NA,many,13,TRBV27,TRBJ2-1,CASSSRRGGEQFF,TGTGCCAGCAGTTCCCGCCGAGGGGGTGAGCAGTTCTTC
TRBD2,many,13,TRBV5-6,TRBJ2-1,CASSFGMGLEQFF,TGTGCCAGCAGCTTTGGAATGGGACTAGAGCAGTTCTTC
NA,NA,16,TRBV10-3,TRBJ2-1,CAISEGSGVARNEQFF,TGTGCCATCAGTGAGGGGTCGGGAGTAGCTCGTAATGAGCAGTTCTTC
NA,NA,14,TRBV12-3/TRBV12-4,TRBJ2-5,CASRLGQPQETQYF,TGTGCCAGCAGGCTTGGACAGCCCCAAGAGACCCAGTACTTC
TRBD1,NA,16,TRBV12-3/TRBV12-4,TRBJ1-4,CASSRSRGPPNEKLFF,TGTGCCAGCAGTAGGAGCAGGGGGCCTCCCAATGAAAAACTGTTTTTT
NA,many,16,TRBV3-1,TRBJ2-3,CASSQANTVYTDTQYF,TGTGCCAGCAGCCAAGCAAACACAGTCTACACAGATACGCAGTATTTT
TRBD1,NA,14,TRBV18,TRBJ2-7,CASSPTGGVYEQYF,TGTGCCAGCTCACCGACAGGGGGTGTCTACGAGCAGTACTTC
TRBD1,many,14,TRBV29-1,TRBJ2-1,CSVDGTGGYNEQFF,TGCAGCGTTGACGGGACAGGGGGATACAATGAGCAGTTCTTC
NA,NA,16,TRBV20-1,TRBJ1-2,CSASLYLLQGNYGYTF,TGCAGTGCTAGCCTTTACTTGCTCCAGGGGAACTATGGCTACACCTTC
NA,many,16,TRBV7-9,TRBJ1-4,CASSPSGVGSEEKLFF,TGTGCCAGCAGCCCATCAGGGGTTGGTTCGGAAGAAAAACTGTTTTTT
TRBD2,many,16,TRBV7-9,TRBJ2-7,CASSPLGLAGLMRQYF,TGTGCCAGCAGCCCGCTCGGACTAGCGGGACTTATGCGGCAGTACTTC
TRBD2,many,18,TRBV5-6,TRBJ2-1,CASSSGGRAYPPYNEQFF,TGTGCCAGCAGCTCTGGCGGGAGGGCCTATCCCCCGTACAATGAGCAGTTCTTC
NA,few,12,TRBV11-2,TRBJ1-2,CASSPGGASYTF,TGTGCCAGCAGCCCCGGGGGGGCAAGCTACACCTTC
NA,few,13,TRBV11-2,TRBJ2-3,CASRQGNTDTQYF,TGTGCCAGCAGGCAGGGAAACACAGATACGCAGTATTTT
NA,many,13,TRBV5-1,TRBJ1-2,CASSSGGNYGYTF,TGCGCCAGCAGCTCAGGAGGGAACTATGGCTACACCTTC
NA,NA,14,TRBV27,TRBJ2-7,CASSPTGGPYGQYF,TGTGCCAGCAGTCCGACAGGAGGCCCATATGGGCAGTACTTC
NA,many,12,TRBV12-3/TRBV12-4,TRBJ1-5,CASRESNQPQHF,TGTGCCAGCCGGGAGAGCAATCAGCCCCAGCATTTT
TRBD2,few,16,TRBV9,TRBJ2-1,CASSPKRGGTHNEQFF,TGTGCCAGCAGCCCAAAGCGGGGGGGCACTCACAATGAGCAGTTCTTC
NA,few,15,TRBV19,TRBJ2-1,CASSTRTDSYNEQFF,TGTGCCAGTAGTACCCGGACCGACTCCTACAATGAGCAGTTCTTC
NA,few,15,TRBV5-1,TRBJ2-3,CASSVTTGSTDTQYF,TGCGCCAGCAGCGTCACGACAGGTAGCACAGATACGCAGTATTTT
TRBD1,NA,12,TRBV5-1,TRBJ1-1,CASSSDRGEAFF,TGCGCCAGCAGCTCGGACAGGGGAGAAGCTTTCTTT
NA,few,14,TRBV28,TRBJ1-6,CATSAGRAASPLHF,TGTGCCACCTCTGCAGGCAGGGCCGCTTCACCCCTCCACTTT
TRBD2,many,16,TRBV5-1,TRBJ2-3,CASSLAGTSGTDTQYF,TGTGCCAGCAGTTTAGCCGGGACTAGCGGCACAGATACGCAGTATTTT
NA,few,15,TRBV6-4,TRBJ2-1,CASSAHGGGALEQFF,TGTGCCAGCAGTGCTCACGGTGGGGGGGCCCTTGAGCAGTTCTTC
NA,few,14,TRBV5-8,TRBJ1-6,CASGPGGGRSPLHF,TGTGCCAGCGGGCCCGGAGGTGGGCGCTCACCCCTCCACTTT
NA,NA,11,TRBV6-5,TRBJ2-5,CATYFVGTQYF,TGTGCCACCTACTTCGTTGGGACCCAGTACTTC
NA,few,14,TRBV9,TRBJ2-2,CASRGRKNTGELFF,TGTGCCAGCAGGGGCAGAAAAAACACCGGGGAGCTGTTTTTT
NA,NA,13,TRBV14,TRBJ1-1,CASSSTDGTEAFF,TGTGCCAGCAGCTCTACAGACGGGACTGAAGCTTTCTTT
TRBD1,many,15,TRBV5-1,TRBJ2-2,CASSQGQGVTGELFF,TGCGCCAGCAGCCAAGGACAGGGAGTAACCGGGGAGCTGTTTTTT
NA,few,14,TRBV12-3/TRBV12-4,TRBJ2-3,CATSGSGKTDTQYF,TGTGCCACCTCCGGGTCGGGGAAGACAGATACGCAGTATTTT
NA,NA,13,TRBV11-2,TRBJ2-1,CASSFATRNEQFF,TGTGCCAGCAGCTTCGCGACCAGGAATGAGCAGTTCTTC
TRBD2,NA,15,TRBV19,TRBJ2-1,CASSIIGLVSNEQFF,TGTGCCAGTAGTATAATAGGACTAGTCTCTAATGAGCAGTTCTTC
NA,few,14,TRBV7-9,TRBJ2-4,CASSLVSDLNIQYF,TGTGCCAGCAGCTTAGTTTCAGATTTAAACATTCAGTACTTC
TRBD1,few,15,TRBV15,TRBJ1-3,CATSPRDRSGNTIYF,TGTGCCACCAGTCCCCGGGACAGATCTGGAAACACCATATATTTT
NA,NA,17,TRBV7-2,TRBJ1-2,CASSSSMGGGNAYGYTF,TGTGCCAGCAGCTCATCGATGGGCGGGGGTAACGCCTATGGCTACACCTTC
TRBD2,NA,17,TRBV12-3/TRBV12-4,TRBJ2-1,CASSLPAGKPSWDEQFF,TGTGCCAGCAGTCTCCCAGCGGGAAAGCCCTCCTGGGATGAGCAGTTCTTC
TRBD1,NA,17,TRBV30,TRBJ2-6,CAWSVRTGGSGANVLTF,TGTGCCTGGAGTGTACGGACAGGGGGCTCTGGGGCCAACGTCCTGACTTTC
NA,many,12,TRBV12-3/TRBV12-4,TRBJ1-1,CASSFPQGPTFF,TGTGCCAGCAGTTTCCCCCAGGGACCTACTTTCTTT